Reported below is one T cell receptor (beta chain). No antigen is known for it. Base qualities were left out, and no much larger clone turns up one base away. The cysteine opens and the phenylalanine closes a CDR3 of 19 amino acids. Here the CDR3 DNA is all that survives: 57 bases in frame from base 1. Unmatched junction bases come to 16, with V trimmed by 9 bases and J by 0 bases. From the germline V gene, CDR1 is SGHRS and CDR2 is YFSETQ. This sample was taken from a study of shared clonotypes between healthy human individuals (dated by TCRdb to about 2020). Background for the entire study: Three men and two women, aged 18 to 49 years, made up the cohort. Per donor, three plates each were used for CD4 naive and CD4 memory, two for CD8 naive, and one for CD8 memory. Per donor, leukapheresis produced somewhere between about 0.94 and 9.5 billion PBMCs. Different laboratories and diverse techniques were used to prepare libraries and sequence TCR repertoires, to increase sequencing depth and limit assay-specific biases. The study deeply sequenced blood TCR repertoires of five healthy adults to estimate repertoire size and the extent of clonotype sharing between individuals. Study-level results and caveats: The genetic and exposure-history diversity represented was limited by the small number of donors. Pairwise subsampling indicated that sequencing depth was expected to affect the degree of clonotype sharing among donors. Rarefaction of sorted-subset datasets indicated incomplete sequencing despite the large sequencing depth. Compared with non-shared clonotypes, clonotypes shared by all four sorted-subset donors had higher generation probabilities. Sampling was restricted to blood, and TCR repertoires in tissues likely differ from the TCR repertoires found in blood. Across a few donors, 5% to 6% of naive CD4, roughly 3.5% of naive CD8, approximately 2.5% of memory CD4, and 0.4% to 0.45% of memory CD8 clonotypes were shared. Naive subsets generally had larger estimated clonotype richness than memory subsets did.

Donors were healthy HIV-negative adults with no recently reported acute infections or vaccinations. Only Caucasian adults living in Nashville, Tennessee, USA were represented among the donors. CD4+ T cells were enriched through magnetic negative selection, after which naive cells were positively selected on CD45RA and the remaining negative fraction served as the memory subset. After blood collection by leukapheresis, PBMCs were isolated using Ficoll-Histopaque density gradient centrifugation and then cryopreserved in the vapor phase of liquid nitrogen. Analytical flow cytometry was used to check the purity and quantity of every magnetically sorted T cell population. Each sorted fraction had its genomic DNA isolated and then quantified by UV absorbance on a Nanodrop 2000c. Using the deep immunoSEQ assay, multiplex PCR amplified TCR CDR3 regions from genomic DNA. Extracted genomic DNA from each cell subset was distributed evenly across all wells of several immunoSEQ 96-well plates, and each plate was treated as a replicate. For sorted subsets, around 0.2 ug genomic DNA, equal to about 30,000 T cell genomes, was loaded into each replicate PCR. Purified libraries were measured with a Qubit 3.0 fluorometer, size-checked on a Bioanalyzer 2100, and measured again with the KAPA Library Quantification kit. Every immunoSEQ 96-well plate was sequenced on a dedicated single-read 150-cycle Illumina NextSeq 550 flow cell. Per the source publication's procedure: Because the immunoSEQ output included only junctional sequences and no quality scores, the filtering could not be the same as the filtering used for full-length reads. Sequences were annotated with PyIR, a Python wrapper for IgBLAST v1.9, using IMGT germline references to assign V/J genes and CDR3. Reads were filtered out if the reads had weak V/J assignments (E-value above 1e-6), no CDR3, stop codons, out-of-frame junctions, or ambiguous translated residues. A V3J clonotype was defined by an identical inferred V gene, J gene, and CDR3 amino acid sequence. To compute the percentage overlap between repertoires, the number of shared unique clonotypes was divided by the size of the smaller repertoire. RTK rarefaction, the Chao1 estimator, and Recon v2.1 estimates of unobserved clonotypes were used to assess repertoire richness. Generation probabilities for all TCRbeta clonotypes obtained by the gDNA method from a handful of donors were computed using OLGA. Here the immuneACCESS table is served through TCRdb, limited to in-frame sequences with V and J called. Missing clones are a known gap in these copies; in checked studies unresolved V genes cover under half, and the rest lacks a known reason. The DNA gave D and trimming, while V, J and clone size come from that table. The sample data list under 550,000 clones, and less than 96% of these were observed just once. The top ten clonotypes cover under 0.06% of the sample.

Sequenced sample: naive CD4+ T cells sorted from blood. The label giving this sample's cell subset or site can be read as: CD45RA+ positively selected. The receptor's source is a woman in her 30s in good health. The chain is assembled from TRBV5-1 and TRBJ2-2, and 11 junctional nucleotides match TRBD2. The DNA is as follows: TGCGCCACGATTGGAATAGCGGGAGGGCCCGGTCCGAACACCGGGGAGCTGTTTTTT. Its protein is CATIGIAGGPGPNTGELFF.